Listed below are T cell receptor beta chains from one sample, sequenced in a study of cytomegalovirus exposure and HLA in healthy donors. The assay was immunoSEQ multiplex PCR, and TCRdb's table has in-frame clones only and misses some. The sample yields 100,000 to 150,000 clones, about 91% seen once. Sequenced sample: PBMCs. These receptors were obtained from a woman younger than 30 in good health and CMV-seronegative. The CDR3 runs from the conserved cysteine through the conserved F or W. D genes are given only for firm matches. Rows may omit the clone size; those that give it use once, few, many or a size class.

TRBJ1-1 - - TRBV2 TGTGCCAGGAACAGGGTTAGGGCTGAAGCTTTCTTT CARNRVRAEAFF
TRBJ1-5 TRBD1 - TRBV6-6 TGTGCCAGCAGTTTACAGGGGGCCGGAAGCAATCAGCCCCAGCATTTT CASSLQGAGSNQPQHF
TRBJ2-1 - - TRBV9 TGTGCCAGCAGCGTAGAAGGCCTGGTTGAGGTTTATGAGCAGTTCTTC CASSVEGLVEVYEQFF
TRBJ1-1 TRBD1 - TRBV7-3 TGTGCCAGCAGCTTAACGACAGGGGGTCTTGAAGCTTTCTTT CASSLTTGGLEAFF
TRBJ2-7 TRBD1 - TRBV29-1 TGCAGCGTTGGCCACGGGACAGGGGATTACGAGCAGTACTTC CSVGHGTGDYEQYF
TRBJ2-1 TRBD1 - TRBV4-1 TGCGCCAGCAGCCCCACTCGGACAGGGTCGTTCGATGAGCAGTTCTTC CASSPTRTGSFDEQFF
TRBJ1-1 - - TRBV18 TGTGCCAGCTCACCACCGGGCAGTACTGAAGCTTTCTTT CASSPPGSTEAFF
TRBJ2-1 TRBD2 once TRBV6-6 TGTGCCAGCAGTCTCGGGGGGGGTTTGAGTGAGCAGTTCTTC CASSLGGGLSEQFF
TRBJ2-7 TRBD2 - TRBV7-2 TGTGCCAGCAGCCGCCGGGAGGGAGGCGAGCAGTACTTC CASSRREGGEQYF
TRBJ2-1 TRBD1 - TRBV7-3 TGTGCCAGCAGCAGGGGACAGGGGGCCTCTTGGTCCCACCCCAACAATGAGCAGTTCTTC CASSRGQGASWSHPNNEQFF
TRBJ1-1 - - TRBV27 TGTGCCAGCAGCGCGCCCCCTAGGAACACTGAAGCTTTCTTT CASSAPPRNTEAFF
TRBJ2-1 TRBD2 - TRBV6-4 TGTGCCAGCAGGCTCGACAGCGGGGGGGGTAATGAGCAGTTCTTC CASRLDSGGGNEQFF
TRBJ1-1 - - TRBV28 TGTGCCAGCATTTCATGGGGGCTTGAGAACACTGAAGCTTTCTTT CASISWGLENTEAFF
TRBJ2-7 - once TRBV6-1 TGTGCCAGCAGTGAAATAACCAGGACATACACCTACGAGCAGTACTTC CASSEITRTYTYEQYF
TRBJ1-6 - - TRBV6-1 TGTGCCAGCAGTGAAGTTCTGGAGGACTCACCCCTCCACTTT CASSEVLEDSPLHF
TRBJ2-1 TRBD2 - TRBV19 TGTGCCAGTAGTATTGGGACTAGCGCATACAATGAGCAGTTCTTC CASSIGTSAYNEQFF
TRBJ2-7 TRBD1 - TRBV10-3 TGTGCCATCAGTGAGCAGGCAGGGGGAGCCTACGAGCAGTACTTC CAISEQAGGAYEQYF
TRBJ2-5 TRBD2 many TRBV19 TGTGCCAGTAGCCTGCTTAGCGGGGGGGCTGAGACCCAGTACTTC CASSLLSGGAETQYF
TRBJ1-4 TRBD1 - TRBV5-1 TGCGCCAGCAGCTGGGACAGCCCCACTGAAAAACTGTTTTTT CASSWDSPTEKLFF
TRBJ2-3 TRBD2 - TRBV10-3 TGTGCCATCAGCCCGACTAGCGGTAGCACAGATACGCAGTATTTT CAISPTSGSTDTQYF